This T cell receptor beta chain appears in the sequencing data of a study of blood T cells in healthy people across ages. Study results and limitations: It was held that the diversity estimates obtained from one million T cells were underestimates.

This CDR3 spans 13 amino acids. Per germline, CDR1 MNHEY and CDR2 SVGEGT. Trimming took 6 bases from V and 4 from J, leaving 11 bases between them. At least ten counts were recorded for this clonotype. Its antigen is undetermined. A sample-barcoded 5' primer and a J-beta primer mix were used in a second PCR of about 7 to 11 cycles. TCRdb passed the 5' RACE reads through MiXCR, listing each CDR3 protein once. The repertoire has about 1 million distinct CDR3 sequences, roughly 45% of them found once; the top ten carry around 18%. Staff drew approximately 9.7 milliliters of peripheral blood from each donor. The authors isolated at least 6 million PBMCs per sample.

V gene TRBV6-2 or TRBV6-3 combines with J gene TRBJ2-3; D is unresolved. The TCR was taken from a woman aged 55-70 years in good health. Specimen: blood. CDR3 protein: CASSPSWADTQYF. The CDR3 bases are TGTGCCAGCAGCCCTTCGTGGGCAGATACGCAGTATTTT.